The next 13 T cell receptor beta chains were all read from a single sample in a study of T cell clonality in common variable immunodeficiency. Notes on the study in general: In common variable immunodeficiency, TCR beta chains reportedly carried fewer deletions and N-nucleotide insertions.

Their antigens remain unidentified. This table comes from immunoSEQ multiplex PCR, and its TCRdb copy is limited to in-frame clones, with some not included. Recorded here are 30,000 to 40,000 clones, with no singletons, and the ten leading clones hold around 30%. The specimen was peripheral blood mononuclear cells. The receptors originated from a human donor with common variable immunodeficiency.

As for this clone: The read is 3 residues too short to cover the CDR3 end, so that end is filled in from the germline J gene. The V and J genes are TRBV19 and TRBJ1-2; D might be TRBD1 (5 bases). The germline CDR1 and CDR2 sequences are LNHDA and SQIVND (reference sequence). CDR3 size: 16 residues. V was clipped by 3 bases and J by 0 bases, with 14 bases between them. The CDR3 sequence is CASSILQGSANYGYTF. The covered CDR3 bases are TGTGCCAGTAGTATTTTGCAGGGATCAGCTAACTATGGC.

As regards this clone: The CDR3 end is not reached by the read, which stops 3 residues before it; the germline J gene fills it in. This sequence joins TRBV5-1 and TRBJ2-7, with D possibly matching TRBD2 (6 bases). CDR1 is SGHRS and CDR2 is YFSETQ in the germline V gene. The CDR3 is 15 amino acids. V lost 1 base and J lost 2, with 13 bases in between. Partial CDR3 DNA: TGCGCCAGCAGCTTGTCTCGCGGGGCACCCTACGAG. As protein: CASSLSRGAPYE. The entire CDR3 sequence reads CASSLSRGAPYEQYF.

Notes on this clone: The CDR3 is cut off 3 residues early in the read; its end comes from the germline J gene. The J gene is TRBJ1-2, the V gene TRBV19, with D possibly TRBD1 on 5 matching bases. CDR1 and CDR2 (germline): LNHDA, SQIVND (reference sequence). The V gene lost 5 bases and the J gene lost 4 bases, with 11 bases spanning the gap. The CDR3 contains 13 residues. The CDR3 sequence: CASSPQGGYGYTF. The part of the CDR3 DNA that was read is TGTGCCAGTAGTCCGCAGGGAGGCTATGGC.

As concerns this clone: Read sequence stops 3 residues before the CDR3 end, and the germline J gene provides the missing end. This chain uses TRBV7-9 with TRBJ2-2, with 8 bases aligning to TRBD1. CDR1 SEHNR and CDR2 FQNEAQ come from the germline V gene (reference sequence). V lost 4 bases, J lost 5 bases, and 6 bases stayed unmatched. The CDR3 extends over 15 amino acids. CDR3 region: CASSSSGGRTGELFF. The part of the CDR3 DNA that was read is TGTGCCAGCAGCTCGTCAGGGGGCAGGACCGGGGAG.

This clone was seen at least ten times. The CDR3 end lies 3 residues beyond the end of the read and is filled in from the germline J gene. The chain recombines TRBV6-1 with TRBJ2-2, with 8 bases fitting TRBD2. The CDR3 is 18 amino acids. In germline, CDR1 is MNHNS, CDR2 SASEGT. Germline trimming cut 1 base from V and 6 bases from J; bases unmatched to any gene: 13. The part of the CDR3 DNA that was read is TGTGCCAGCAGTGAAGTCCCGCCGGGACACGGGAGGGCCGGGGAG. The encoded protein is CASSEVPPGHGRAGE. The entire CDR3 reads CASSEVPPGHGRAGELFF.

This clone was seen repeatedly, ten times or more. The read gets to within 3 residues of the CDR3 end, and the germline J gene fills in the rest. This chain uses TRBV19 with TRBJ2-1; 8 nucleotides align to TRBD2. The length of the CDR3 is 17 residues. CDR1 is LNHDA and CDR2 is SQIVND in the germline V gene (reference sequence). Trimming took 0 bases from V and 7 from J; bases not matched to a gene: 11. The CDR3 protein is CASSIDPPSGTRNEQFF. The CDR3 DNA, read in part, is TGTGCCAGTAGTATAGACCCCCCCTCCGGGACTAGAAATGAG. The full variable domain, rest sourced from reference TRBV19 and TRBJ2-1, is DGGITQSPKYLFRKEGQNVTLSCEQNLNHDAMYWYRQDPGQGLRLIYYSQIVNDFQKGDIAEGYSVSREKKESFPLTVTSAQKNPTAFYLCASSIDPPSGTRNEQFFGPGTRLTVL.

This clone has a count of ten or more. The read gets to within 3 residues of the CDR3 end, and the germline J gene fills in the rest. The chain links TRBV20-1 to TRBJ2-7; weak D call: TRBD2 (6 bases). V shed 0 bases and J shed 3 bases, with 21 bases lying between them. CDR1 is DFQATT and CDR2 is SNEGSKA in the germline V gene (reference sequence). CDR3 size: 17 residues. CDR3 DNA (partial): TGCAGTGCTAGAGAACTCCTTCTAGCGCGGGGCTACTACGAG. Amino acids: CSARELLLARGYYE. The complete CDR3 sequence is CSARELLLARGYYEQYF.

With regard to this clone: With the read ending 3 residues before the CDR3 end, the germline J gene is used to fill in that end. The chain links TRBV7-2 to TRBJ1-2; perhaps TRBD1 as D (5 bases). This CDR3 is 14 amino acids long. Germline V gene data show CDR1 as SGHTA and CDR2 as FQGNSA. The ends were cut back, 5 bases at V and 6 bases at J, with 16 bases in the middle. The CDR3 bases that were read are TGTGCCAGCAGCCCGTGGGTAGGGGCGGATGGC. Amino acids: CASSPWVGADG. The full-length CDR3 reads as CASSPWVGADGYTF.

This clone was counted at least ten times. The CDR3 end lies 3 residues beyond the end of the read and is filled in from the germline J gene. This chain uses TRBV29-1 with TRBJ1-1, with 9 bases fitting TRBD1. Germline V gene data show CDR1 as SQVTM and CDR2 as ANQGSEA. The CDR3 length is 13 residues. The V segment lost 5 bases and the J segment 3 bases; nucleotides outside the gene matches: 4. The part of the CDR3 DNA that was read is TGCAGCGTTCAGACAGGGGGTGACACTGAA. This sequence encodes CSVQTGGDTE. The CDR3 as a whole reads CSVQTGGDTEAFF.

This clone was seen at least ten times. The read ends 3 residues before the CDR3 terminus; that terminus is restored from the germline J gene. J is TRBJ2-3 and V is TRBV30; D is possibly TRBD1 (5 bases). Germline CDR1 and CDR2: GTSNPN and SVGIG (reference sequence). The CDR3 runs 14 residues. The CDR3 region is CAWSRDRDLYAQYF. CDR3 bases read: TGTGCCTGGAGTCGAGACAGAGACCTCTACGCG.

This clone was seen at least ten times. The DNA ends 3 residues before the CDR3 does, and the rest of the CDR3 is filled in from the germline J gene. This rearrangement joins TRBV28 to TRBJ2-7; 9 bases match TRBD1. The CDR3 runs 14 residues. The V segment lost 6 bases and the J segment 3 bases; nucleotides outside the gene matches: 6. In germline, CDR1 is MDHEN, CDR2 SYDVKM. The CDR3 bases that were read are TGTGCCAGCAGACCCGGACAGGGGAGCTACGAG. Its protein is CASRPGQGSYE. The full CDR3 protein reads CASRPGQGSYEQYF.

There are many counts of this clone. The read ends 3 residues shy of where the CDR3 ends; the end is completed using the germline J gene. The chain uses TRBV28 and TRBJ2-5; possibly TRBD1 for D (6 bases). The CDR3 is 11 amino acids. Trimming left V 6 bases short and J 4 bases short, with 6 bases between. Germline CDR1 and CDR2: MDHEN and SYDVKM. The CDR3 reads CASRQGETQYF. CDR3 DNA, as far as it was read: TGTGCCAGCAGACAGGGAGAGACC.

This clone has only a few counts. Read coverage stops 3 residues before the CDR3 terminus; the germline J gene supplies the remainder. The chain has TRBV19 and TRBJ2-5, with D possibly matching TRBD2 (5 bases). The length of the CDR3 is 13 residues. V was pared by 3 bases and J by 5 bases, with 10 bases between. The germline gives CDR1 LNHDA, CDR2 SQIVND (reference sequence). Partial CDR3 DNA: TGTGCCAGTAGTATGAGCGGCCCGGAGACC. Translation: CASSMSGPET. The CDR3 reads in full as CASSMSGPETQYF.